This T cell receptor beta chain was sequenced in a study of cytomegalovirus exposure and HLA in healthy donors. Whole-study context: Ancestry clustering placed around 80% of more than 350 genotyped donors in the Caucasian-associated cluster.

PCR employed 60 Vbeta and 13 Jbeta primers. This table comes from immunoSEQ multiplex PCR, and its TCRdb copy is limited to in-frame clones, with some not included. The sample holds tens of thousands of clones, 80% seen once. This CDR3 contains 18 residues. Germline CDR1 is SGHVS and CDR2 is FQNEAQ. V was clipped by 3 bases and J by 1 base, with 16 bases between them. This clone was observed a few times. The sequence came from a man aged 25-40 years in good health and CMV-seropositive. Sample: PBMCs. V and J are TRBV7-8 and TRBJ2-6; the D gene is possibly TRBD1 (6 bases). The CDR3: CASSLGAGGFSGANVLTF. The CDR3 DNA sequence: TGTGCCAGCAGCTTGGGGGCAGGAGGTTTTTCTGGGGCCAACGTCCTGACTTTC.